Sequencing of this TCR beta chain was carried out in a study of T cells in Graves' hyperthyroidism and ophthalmopathy. For the study at large: Peripheral blood was obtained at initial diagnosis, preceding any treatment.

Findings and limits, study-wide: Before onset, by a median of approximately 5.9 months, the model predicted ophthalmopathy. Ophthalmopathy and stable hyperthyroidism were told apart by a 13 V-J model.

The V gene's germline CDR1 is GTSNPN and CDR2 SVGIG (reference sequence). There are 11 residues in the CDR3. Trimming took 1 base from V and 6 from J, leaving 3 bases between them. This clonotype was recorded many times. Antigen: not known. Authors of the study amplified TCR beta CDR3 regions from RNA transcripts. RT-PCR in the first round (using the HTBI primer set) targeted the TCR CDR3. From the multiplex PCR reads, TCRdb called clonotypes with MiXCR, one entry per CDR3 protein. The data hold approximately 610,000 distinct CDR3 sequences, with roughly a sixth observed a single time. Patients counted as stable if ophthalmopathy did not develop within 18 months.

Material for sequencing was blood. The genes are TRBV30 and TRBJ2-2; no clear D gene. This clonotype originated in a woman younger than 35 with Graves' hyperthyroidism. The CDR3 loop is CAWSAPGELFF. The DNA of the CDR3 is TGTGCCTGGAGTGCGCCCGGGGAGCTGTTTTTT.